The 18 T cell receptor beta chains below come from one sample, sequenced in a study of chronic HIV infection and antiretroviral therapy. TCRdb re-called the 5' RACE reads with MiXCR, one entry per CDR3 protein. The profile covers more than 25,000 distinct CDR3 sequences, with more than 7.5% appearing a single time and about 2.7% taken by the ten largest. Sequenced: peripheral blood. The receptors shown here come from an adult who had HIV and had not received antiretroviral therapy, or was an uninfected healthy control (not recorded which).

This clonotype was found a few times. This chain joins TRBV18 and TRBJ1-1; weak D call: TRBD1 (6 bases). Germline values: CDR1 KGHSH, CDR2 LQKENI. V was clipped by 3 bases and J by 3 bases, with 14 bases between them. The CDR3 length is 15 residues. The CDR3 nucleotides are TGTGCCAGCTCACCCCGAGGGGGAGCGGACACTGAAGCTTTCTTT. As protein: CASSPRGGADTEAFF.

This clonotype showed up many times. This chain uses TRBV5-4 with TRBJ2-7; no firm D call. The CDR3 extends over 14 amino acids. The V and J ends lost 0 bases and 4 bases respectively, with 11 bases between them. The V gene's germline CDR1 is SGHNT and CDR2 YYREEE (reference sequence). The CDR3 DNA follows: TGTGCCAGCAGCTTGGAGAGGAGTACGTACGAGCAGTACTTC. Its protein product is CASSLERSTYEQYF.

This clonotype was found many times. The chain has TRBV29-1 and TRBJ2-5, with 9 bases aligning to TRBD2. The V gene end was trimmed by 7 bases and the J gene end by 4 bases; junction bases not matched to a gene: 10. Looked up from germline, CDR1 is SQVTM and CDR2 is ANQGSEA. There are 14 residues in the CDR3. CDR3 sequence: CSGATLAGVETQYF. In nucleotides, the CDR3 is TGCAGCGGGGCGACCTTAGCGGGAGTAGAGACCCAGTACTTC.

Ten or more counts support this clonotype. CDR3 region: CSADSGRGTDTQYF. The CDR3 DNA follows: TGCAGTGCTGATAGCGGGAGGGGCACAGATACGCAGTATTTT. This sequence joins TRBV20-1 and TRBJ2-3; 11 nucleotides line up with TRBD2. The V and J ends lost 5 bases and 1 base, in that order; junction bases with no gene match: 2. CDR3 length: 14 residues. The germline V gene has CDR1 DFQATT and CDR2 SNEGSKA (reference sequence).

This clonotype has a handful of counts. CDR3 loop: CASSHSGARRGDEKLFF. Here the CDR3 DNA reads TGTGCCAGCAGCCACAGTGGAGCGAGGAGGGGGGATGAAAAACTGTTTTTT. The V gene is TRBV3-1, the J gene TRBJ1-4; tentative D call: TRBD1 (6 bases). Trimming took 3 bases from V and 6 from J, leaving 20 bases between them. Germline V gene sequence: CDR1 LGHDT, CDR2 YNNKEL (reference sequence). The CDR3 sequence is 17 residues long.

The table lists this clonotype with many counts. The J gene is TRBJ2-3, the V gene TRBV6-1, with 7 bases identical to TRBD2. Trimming took 5 bases from V and 3 from J; bases not matched to a gene: 8. CDR3 length: 15 amino acids. The germline V gene has CDR1 MNHNS and CDR2 SASEGT. In DNA, the CDR3 is TGTGCCAGCAGTCCCCCTGGGGGGGTGACAGATACGCAGTATTTT. This translates into CASSPPGGVTDTQYF.

This clonotype has only a few counts. J is TRBJ2-3 and V is TRBV29-1; maybe TRBD1 (6 bases). The CDR3 is 13 amino acids. V lost 7 bases and J 2 bases, leaving 13 bases between the germline ends. CDR1 and CDR2 from the germline V gene are SQVTM and ANQGSEA. The CDR3 region has the DNA TGCAGCGGCAAAGGACAGTTCACAGATACGCAGTATTTT. It codes for CSGKGQFTDTQYF.

This clonotype has a count of ten or more. The chain joins TRBV12-5 to TRBJ2-1; 10 nucleotides agree with TRBD1. The V gene's germline CDR1 is LGHNT and CDR2 FRNRAP. V was pared by 3 bases and J by 5 bases, with 16 bases of the junction left unmatched. This CDR3 contains 19 residues. CDR3 nucleotides: TGTGCTAGTGGTTTCTCCCCTTTATACCGGGACAGGGGTAACAATGAGCAGTTCTTC. Translation gives CASGFSPLYRDRGNNEQFF.

A word on this clonotype: One end of the junction is discordant with germline, which a read error may explain. The chain recombines TRBV14 with TRBJ2-2; no definite D call. The CDR3 totals 13 residues. The germline CDR1 and CDR2 sequences are SGHDN and FVKESK. DNA of the CDR3: TGTGACAGCAGCCAAGGGCCCGACGGGGAGCTGTTTTTT. Amino acids: CDSSQGPDGELFF.

This clonotype was counted ten times or more. J is TRBJ2-7 and V is TRBV5-1; 7 nucleotides agree with TRBD1. CDR1 is SGHRS, CDR2 YFSETQ, per germline. The length of the CDR3 is 15 residues. Germline trimming cut 1 base from V and 0 bases from J; bases unmatched to any gene: 4. For the CDR3, the DNA is TGCGCCAGCAGCTTGAGGACAGGTCGCTCCTACGAGCAGTACTTC. It specifies CASSLRTGRSYEQYF.

V and J are TRBV12-3 or TRBV12-4 and TRBJ2-7; D possibly corresponds to TRBD2 (5 bases). V was clipped by 7 bases and J by 4 bases, with 14 bases between them. This CDR3 comprises 13 residues. The CDR3 coding sequence is TGTGCCAGCACCACCCCGGGGATTTACGAGCAGTACTTC. It codes for CASTTPGIYEQYF.

This clonotype was counted ten times or more. The chain carries TRBV7-9 and TRBJ2-7; D gene ambiguous. V lost 8 bases and J lost 3, with 8 bases in between. Germline V gene sequence: CDR1 SEHNR, CDR2 FQNEAQ (reference sequence). CDR3 length: 11 residues. The CDR3 is CASGGFYEQYF. The CDR3 bases are TGTGCCAGCGGTGGGTTCTACGAGCAGTACTTC.

This clonotype has a count of ten or more. The chain joins TRBV7-8 to TRBJ2-1, with 7 nucleotides matching TRBD2. Germline-derived CDR1 and CDR2 are SGHVS and FQNEAQ. Trimming at V came to 0 bases and at J to 5 bases, leaving 4 bases not matched to a gene. This CDR3 has 15 amino acids. CDR3 in amino acids: CASSLAGGPNNEQFF. The DNA of the CDR3 is TGTGCCAGCAGCTTAGCGGGAGGGCCTAACAATGAGCAGTTCTTC.

This clonotype was detected many times. The V gene is TRBV20-1, the J gene TRBJ2-3; TRBD2 matches 9 bases. In germline, CDR1 is DFQATT, CDR2 SNEGSKA (reference sequence). V shed 3 bases and J 2 bases; nucleotides not matched to a gene: 9. The CDR3 runs to 16 residues. CDR3 amino acids: CSASYQRGAFTDTQYF. The DNA for the CDR3 is TGCAGTGCTAGTTACCAGCGGGGGGCCTTCACAGATACGCAGTATTTT.

This clonotype was seen a handful of times. V and J are TRBV5-1 and TRBJ1-1, with D tentatively TRBD1 (5 bases). The germline V gene has CDR1 SGHRS and CDR2 YFSETQ. Trimming removed 1 base at V and 1 base at J, with 11 bases between. This CDR3 region has 15 residues. CDR3 DNA sequence: TGCGCCAGCAGCTTGCAGGGTTTTTCGAACACTGAAGCTTTCTTT. Its translation is CASSLQGFSNTEAFF.

The rearrangement links TRBV25-1 to TRBJ1-1; D is uncertain. V was trimmed by 2 bases and J by 10 bases, leaving 8 bases between them. CDR1 and CDR2 from the germline V gene are MGHDK and SYGVNS. This CDR3 comprises 11 residues. Here the CDR3 DNA reads TGTGCCAGCAGTGAAAGGGATTCAGCTTTCTTT. It yields the protein CASSERDSAFF.

Ten or more counts support this clonotype. The chain employs TRBV6-2 or TRBV6-3 and TRBJ1-5; D possibly corresponds to TRBD1 (6 bases). Germline V gives CDR1 MNHEY, CDR2 SVGEGT. Trimming took 2 bases from V and 4 from J, leaving 6 bases between them. The CDR3 sequence is 13 residues long. The CDR3 region is CASSYRGNQPQHF. The CDR3 nucleotides read TGTGCCAGCAGTTACAGGGGGAATCAGCCCCAGCATTTT.

The chain combines TRBV4-1 with TRBJ2-7, with D perhaps TRBD1 (5 bases). The CDR3 has 17 amino acids. CDR1 is MGHRA and CDR2 is YSYEKL in the germline V gene. V dropped 3 bases and J dropped 3 bases, with 21 bases sitting between them. The CDR3 loop is CASSQKGASKFLYEQYF. The CDR3 DNA is TGCGCCAGCAGCCAGAAAGGGGCATCCAAATTCCTCTACGAGCAGTACTTC.